Below, 5 T cell receptor beta chains from the same sample are listed, as sequenced in a study of early T cells in non-severe SARS-CoV-2 infection. TCRdb ran MiXCR on the 5' RACE reads and lists one entry per CDR3 protein. The table shows 100,000 to 120,000 distinct CDR3 sequences, with around 10% occurring only once. Sequenced material: whole blood. The receptors come from an adult who was a healthcare worker with PCR-confirmed SARS-CoV-2 infection or an uninfected control (not recorded which).

The J gene is TRBJ2-7, the V gene TRBV10-3; 7 nucleotides agree with TRBD1. J was trimmed by 4 bases and V by 8 bases; bases with no gene match: 11. From germline, CDR1 is ENHRY and CDR2 SYGVKD. CDR3 length: 14 residues. The CDR3 DNA is TGTGCCATCGCCGCGACAACAGGGGATTACGAGCAGTACTTC. It codes for CAIAATTGDYEQYF.

The chain uses TRBV7-3 and TRBJ2-5; the match to TRBD2 covers 8 bases. V was pared by 4 bases and J by 3 bases, with 7 bases of the junction left unmatched. The length of the CDR3 is 15 residues. Germline CDR1 is SGHTA and CDR2 is FQGTGA. The CDR3 reads CASSSWRGAEETQYF. The CDR3 region has the DNA TGTGCCAGCAGCTCCTGGCGGGGGGCCGAAGAGACCCAGTACTTC.

V and J are TRBV20-1 and TRBJ1-1; TRBD1 is a possible D gene (6 bases). The CDR3 has 13 residues. Germline V gene data show CDR1 as DFQATT and CDR2 as SNEGSKA (reference sequence). V lost 1 base and J 4 bases, leaving 10 bases between the germline ends. CDR3 coding DNA: TGCAGTGCTAGAGGGGGGCCGCGCACTGAAGCTTTCTTT. Its translation is CSARGGPRTEAFF.

This clonotype was seen many times. DNA for the CDR3: TGTGCCAGCAGCTTAGACCCCCGGAGGCAGTACTTC. Its translation is CASSLDPRRQYF. The chain carries TRBV11-2 and TRBJ2-7, with unresolved D. CDR3 length: 12 amino acids. Germline V CDR1 and CDR2: SGHAT, FQNNGV. Trimming pared 0 bases from V and 9 bases from J, leaving 9 bases between. The full variable domain, in which reference TRBV11-2 and TRBJ2-7 provide the parts outside the CDR3, is EAGVAQSPRYKIIEKRQSVAFWCNPISGHATLYWYQQILGQGPKLLIQFQNNGVVDDSQLPKDRFSAERLKGVDSTLKIQPAKLEDSAVYLCASSLDPRRQYFGPGTRLTVT.

Ten or more counts support this clonotype. The rearrangement uses TRBV19 and TRBJ2-3, with unresolved D. Germline loops: CDR1 LNHDA, CDR2 SQIVND (reference sequence). The CDR3 runs 15 residues. V lost 5 bases to trimming and J lost 3 bases, with 15 bases between them. As DNA, the CDR3 is TGTGCCAGTAGTGTCGGCGATAGTTCAACAGATACGCAGTATTTT. This gives the protein CASSVGDSSTDTQYF.